Below are 29 T cell receptor beta chains sequenced from a single sample in a study of human T cells and chemical hapten exposure (dated by TCRdb to about 2021). Receptors were amplified or captured by RACE. These reads were obtained on a NextSeq 500. The public reads were quality trimmed at Q25 with fastp and then assembled into clones with MiXCR by TCRdb, keeping productive beta chains. Duplicate CDR3 protein sequences are folded into a single record with the most common DNA and genes. In all, the sample holds just over 350,000 distinct CDR3 sequences, and around 6% of those were seen once. The ten largest clones add up to less than 6.5% of the sample. The intended sense of this specimen's time point label: patch test 2, 6 weeks after DPC sensitization. The sample's treatment or condition label, in plain terms: therapeutic diphenylcyclopropenone sensitization with weekly scalp DPC. Sequences were derived from whole blood, sampled in connection with sensitization to the hapten diphenylcyclopropenone (DPC). The receptors derive from a woman between 18 and 30 years old with alopecia areata. Some clones in this sample may be carry-over from other donors' samples.

This clonotype occurred many times. This chain joins TRBV4-1 and TRBJ1-2, with D perhaps matching TRBD1 (6 bases). This CDR3 is built from 15 residues. CDR1 and CDR2 (germline): MGHRA, YSYEKL. The V end lost 2 bases, the J end lost 4 bases, and 14 bases lay between the germline ends. CDR3 sequence: CASSQWPRTAYGYTF. The CDR3 DNA is TGCGCCAGCAGCCAATGGCCCCGGACAGCCTATGGCTACACCTTC.

This clonotype was detected many times. This chain joins TRBV7-2 and TRBJ1-2; the D is unclear. CDR1 and CDR2 (germline): SGHTA, FQGNSA. The CDR3 has 13 residues. V was clipped by 2 bases and J by 1 base, with 5 bases between them. CDR3 nucleotides: TGTGCCAGCAGCTTAAGTGTTAACTATGGCTACACCTTC. Its translation: CASSLSVNYGYTF.

This clonotype was counted ten times or more. The chain joins TRBV27 to TRBJ2-3; 7 positions agree with TRBD1. The germline V gene encodes CDR1 MNHEY and CDR2 SMNVEV (reference sequence). V dropped 6 bases and J dropped 2; count of bases not matched to a gene: 11. The CDR3 sequence is 16 residues long. The CDR3 DNA sequence: TGTGCCAGCAGCCCATGGGACAGCGATTCCACAGATACGCAGTATTTT. Amino acids: CASSPWDSDSTDTQYF.

This clonotype has only a few counts. The chain links TRBV3-1 to TRBJ1-5; the match to TRBD1 covers 8 bases. This CDR3 contains 15 residues. J lost 5 bases, V lost 0 bases, and 3 bases had no gene match. The germline V gene has CDR1 LGHDT and CDR2 YNNKEL (reference sequence). CDR3 loop: CASSQDWTGYQPQHF. The DNA for the CDR3 is TGTGCCAGCAGCCAAGATTGGACAGGGTATCAGCCCCAGCATTTT.

This clonotype was observed a handful of times. This CDR3 reads CASGIELTDTQYF. The CDR3 coding sequence is TGTGCCAGCGGAATAGAATTGACAGATACGCAGTATTTT. The chain couples TRBV6-5 to TRBJ2-3; D gene ambiguous. Germline V gives CDR1 MNHEY, CDR2 SVGAGI. There are 13 residues in the CDR3. The V and J ends lost 8 bases and 3 bases respectively, with 12 bases between them.

This clonotype was recorded many times. V gene TRBV3-1 combines with J gene TRBJ1-1; D remains ambiguous. CDR1 and CDR2 (germline): LGHDT, YNNKEL (reference sequence). This CDR3 is built from 16 residues. The V end lost 0 bases, the J end lost 0 bases, and 11 bases lay between the germline ends. CDR3 sequence: CASSQDRRGLNTEAFF. The CDR3 DNA follows: TGTGCCAGCAGCCAAGATCGCCGAGGCCTGAACACTGAAGCTTTCTTT.

V gene TRBV4-2 combines with J gene TRBJ2-7; D might be TRBD1 or TRBD2, each matching 5 bases. This CDR3 has 16 amino acids. Germline V gene lookup returns CDR1 LGHNA and CDR2 YNFKEQ. V was cut by 1 base and J by 7 bases, with 20 bases left in between. The CDR3 sequence: CASSQVRGDGWREQYF. DNA of the CDR3: TGTGCCAGCAGCCAAGTTAGAGGGGATGGATGGCGGGAGCAGTACTTC.

The table lists this clonotype with many counts. V usage is TRBV7-6 and J usage is TRBJ2-5, with D hard to call. Germline V gene lookup returns CDR1 SGHVS and CDR2 FNYEAQ. The ends were cut back, 5 bases at V and 5 bases at J, with 9 bases in the middle. This CDR3 spans 12 amino acids. The CDR3 bases are TGTGCCAGCAGCCTCCAAACTGAGACCCAGTACTTC. This translates into CASSLQTETQYF.

In regard to this clonotype: Since a much larger clone is just one base distant, this may be a read error. The chain couples TRBV7-2 to TRBJ1-2; TRBD1 matches at 8 bases. This CDR3 is built from 14 residues. Per the germline V gene, CDR1 is SGHTA and CDR2 is FQGNSA. After removal of 3 bases from V and 7 bases from J, the junction contained 7 bases not matched to a gene. CDR3 in DNA: TGTGCCAGCAGCTTTCAGGGGGCCCACTGTGGCTACACCTTC. Encoded protein: CASSFQGAHCGYTF.

The gene calls are TRBV6-6 and TRBJ1-2; the D is unclear. Germline lookup yields CDR1 MNHNY and CDR2 SVGAGI (reference sequence). The CDR3 runs 14 residues. Trimming cost V 0 bases and J 2 bases, with 7 bases left between them. CDR3 DNA: TGTGCCAGCAGTTACTCGCAGAGGAACTATGGCTACACCTTC. Translating it yields CASSYSQRNYGYTF.

Only a few counts were recorded for this clonotype. The chain joins TRBV6-5 to TRBJ2-1; no definite D call. Trimming took off 2 bases at V and 10 bases at J, with 9 bases between the two ends. This CDR3 comprises 12 residues. Germline CDR1 reads MNHEY; CDR2 reads SVGAGI. CDR3 residues: CASSYGGREQFF. CDR3 bases: TGTGCCAGCAGTTACGGCGGTCGGGAGCAGTTCTTC.

The chain has TRBV18 and TRBJ1-1; D gene ambiguous. CDR3 size: 14 residues. The ends were cut back, 2 bases at V and 6 bases at J, with 13 bases in the middle. Germline CDR1 reads KGHSH; CDR2 reads LQKENI. Here the CDR3 reads CASSPGLNQAEAFF. CDR3 DNA sequence: TGTGCCAGCTCACCAGGGCTAAATCAGGCTGAAGCTTTCTTT.

The chain is built from TRBV2 and TRBJ1-4; D not resolved. This CDR3 is 14 amino acids long. Germline values: CDR1 SNHLY, CDR2 FYNNEI. Trimming took 3 bases from V and 5 from J, leaving 10 bases between them. In DNA, the CDR3 is TGTGCCAGCAGTGATGGGTCATTGAATGAAAAACTGTTTTTT. It is translated as CASSDGSLNEKLFF.

The sample holds a few counts of this clonotype. The rearrangement uses TRBV20-1 and TRBJ1-4, with D perhaps matching TRBD1 (5 bases). Trimming shortened V by 7 bases and J by 2 bases, and 11 bases separated the two germline ends. The germline V gene encodes CDR1 DFQATT and CDR2 SNEGSKA (reference sequence). The CDR3 has 13 amino acids. The CDR3 nucleotides are TGCAGTGTGAGATGGGGCACTAATGAAAAACTGTTTTTT. Its translation: CSVRWGTNEKLFF.

This clonotype has a single count. This chain connects TRBV6-2 or TRBV6-3 to TRBJ1-2, with 7 bases matching TRBD1. Germline values: CDR1 MNHEY, CDR2 SVGEGT. Trimming removed 7 bases from V and 2 bases from J; junction bases left unmatched: 4. This CDR3 contains 13 residues. In DNA form, the CDR3 reads TGTGCCAGCATCCGGACAGGCAACTATGGCTACACCTTC. Translated: CASIRTGNYGYTF.

The genes are TRBV7-6 and TRBJ2-7; 10 bases fit TRBD2. Germline CDR1 reads SGHVS; CDR2 reads FNYEAQ. CDR3 length: 14 amino acids. V shed 4 bases, J shed 3 bases, and the junction held 3 bases outside the gene matches. The CDR3 protein is CASSSSSGGYEQYF. CDR3 nucleotides: TGTGCCAGCAGCTCTTCTAGCGGGGGCTACGAGCAGTACTTC.

This clonotype was counted at least ten times. This chain connects TRBV10-3 to TRBJ2-2; D could derive from TRBD1 or TRBD2 (5 bases each). The V gene lost 10 bases and the J gene lost 4 bases, with 19 bases spanning the gap. Germline CDR1 ENHRY, CDR2 SYGVKD. CDR3 size: 15 residues. The CDR3 loop is CATAPGPASTGELFF. The CDR3 bases are TGTGCCACCGCGCCGGGACCCGCGAGCACCGGGGAGCTGTTTTTT.

The chain couples TRBV6-1 to TRBJ1-1; D gene uncertain. This CDR3 region has 15 residues. V was trimmed by 8 bases and J by 4 bases, leaving 20 bases between them. Germline-derived CDR1 and CDR2 are MNHNS and SASEGT. The CDR3 reads CASSRVGGYGTEAFF. In DNA form, the CDR3 reads TGTGCCAGCTCAAGGGTAGGAGGTTATGGCACTGAAGCTTTCTTT.

This clonotype was seen many times. The rearrangement links TRBV18 to TRBJ2-5; no definite D call. Germline V gene lookup returns CDR1 KGHSH and CDR2 LQKENI. Trimming took 0 bases from V and 1 from J, leaving 6 bases between them. The CDR3 is made up of 14 amino acids. The CDR3 DNA follows: TGTGCCAGCTCACCACCGACAATCCAAGAGACCCAGTACTTC. Translation: CASSPPTIQETQYF.

Only a few counts were recorded for this clonotype. The chain recombines TRBV4-1 with TRBJ1-5, with 11 bases matching TRBD1. The CDR3 is made up of 16 amino acids. Germline V lookup: CDR1 MGHRA, CDR2 YSYEKL. The junction had 8 bases not matched to a gene; V was cut back by 4 bases and J by 6 bases. The CDR3 sequence is CASSPEGQGASQPQHF. The CDR3 nucleotides read TGCGCCAGCAGCCCCGAAGGACAGGGGGCAAGTCAGCCCCAGCATTTT.

This clonotype appeared a few times. The chain links TRBV6-5 to TRBJ2-2, with 8 bases matching TRBD2. After removal of 0 bases from V and 0 bases from J, the junction contained 9 bases not matched to a gene. Germline V CDR1 and CDR2: MNHEY, SVGAGI. The CDR3 is 19 residues long. The chain's CDR3 is CASSYSASGGSPNTGELFF. In nucleotides, the CDR3 is TGTGCCAGCAGTTACTCTGCCAGCGGGGGCTCCCCGAACACCGGGGAGCTGTTTTTT.

This clonotype was observed a handful of times. The chain couples TRBV7-8 to TRBJ1-1; 10 bases align to TRBD1. The CDR3 totals 15 residues. J was trimmed by 10 bases and V by 2 bases; bases with no gene match: 10. Germline lookup yields CDR1 SGHVS and CDR2 FQNEAQ. The CDR3 DNA sequence: TGTGCCAGCAGCTTACCCGGGACAGGGGCCGGGGTAGCTTTCTTT. Translated: CASSLPGTGAGVAFF. Full variable domain (rest looked up from reference TRBV7-8 and TRBJ1-1): GAGVSQSPRYKVAKRGQDVALRCDPISGHVSLFWYQQALGQGPEFLTYFQNEAQLDKSGLPSDRFFAERPEGSVSTLKIQRTQQEDSAVYLCASSLPGTGAGVAFFGQGTRLTVV.

On this clonotype itself: One end of the junction varies from germline; a read error may be responsible. V usage is TRBV4-3 and J usage is TRBJ2-1; TRBD1 matches at 7 bases. The CDR3 is 13 amino acids. Germline V CDR1 and CDR2: LGHNA, YSLEER. This CDR3 is CASSQATGVGSVF. DNA of the CDR3: TGCGCCAGCAGCCAGGCTACAGGGGTGGGGTCGGTCTTC.

This clonotype has a handful of counts. The rearrangement links TRBV6-2 or TRBV6-3 to TRBJ2-2; D gene unclear. V lost 3 bases and J lost 5, with 7 bases in between. The CDR3 covers 13 residues. Germline V gene sequence: CDR1 MNHEY, CDR2 SVGEGT. CDR3 in DNA: TGTGCCAGCAGTTATGACACAACCGGGGAGCTGTTTTTT. It yields the protein CASSYDTTGELFF.

CDR3 loop: CASSHRGHAADTQYF. CDR3 in DNA: TGTGCCAGCAGTCACAGGGGGCACGCCGCAGATACGCAGTATTTT. The chain has TRBV28 and TRBJ2-3; 9 nucleotides agree with TRBD1. There are 15 residues in the CDR3. Germline V lookup: CDR1 MDHEN, CDR2 SYDVKM. The V gene end was trimmed by 5 bases and the J gene end by 4 bases; junction bases not matched to a gene: 7.

This clonotype was seen at least ten times. V gene TRBV4-3 combines with J gene TRBJ1-5; D ambiguous. V lost 0 bases and J lost 2, with 11 bases in between. Germline-derived CDR1 and CDR2 are LGHNA and YSLEER. The CDR3 totals 16 residues. The CDR3 spells CASSQDLAVGNQPQHF. The DNA for the CDR3 is TGCGCCAGCAGCCAAGATCTGGCGGTAGGCAATCAGCCCCAGCATTTT.

This clonotype has at least ten counts. The chain is built from TRBV14 and TRBJ1-1; D remains unclear. CDR1 and CDR2 (germline): SGHDN, FVKESK. Trimming took off 4 bases at V and 9 bases at J, with 18 bases between the two ends. The CDR3 spans 14 residues. In DNA form, the CDR3 reads TGTGCCAGCAGCCCCCCAGGTTCGGGTCCTCAAGCTTTCTTT. Its protein is CASSPPGSGPQAFF.

This clonotype came up many times. The chain's CDR3 is CASSASGASEAFF. CDR3 coding DNA: TGTGCCAGCAGCGCTTCCGGGGCCTCCGAAGCTTTCTTT. The V and J genes are TRBV9 and TRBJ1-1; tentatively, D is TRBD1 (5 bases). V gave up 3 bases and J gave up 8 bases, with 14 bases separating them. The CDR3 sequence is 13 residues long. Germline CDR1 reads SGDLS; CDR2 reads YYNGEE.

This clonotype occurred a few times. This chain uses TRBV12-3 or TRBV12-4 with TRBJ1-1; TRBD1 matches 10 bases. This CDR3 is built from 19 residues. V was pared by 3 bases and J by 3 bases, with 16 bases of the junction left unmatched. CDR3 sequence (DNA): TGTGCCAGCAGTTTTCCAACCGGGACAGGGGAAGGCGGTGACACTGAAGCTTTCTTT. This encodes CASSFPTGTGEGGDTEAFF.